This entry features one TCR beta chain sequence. The antigen it binds to is not known. No base quality information exists; no much larger clone differs at one position. V is reduced by 0 bases and J by 12 bases, leaving a spacing of 17 bases between them. Its CDR3 holds 15 amino acids, cysteine through phenylalanine. Only the CDR3 DNA stays, 45 bases, in frame from base 1. Sequences LGHNA (CDR1) and YNFKEQ (CDR2) are obtained from the germline V gene. The data derive from a study of T cell changes during pregnancy in multiple sclerosis (dated by TCRdb to about 2019). Background for the entire study: In women with multiple sclerosis, the researchers looked at how the T cell repertoire shifted as pregnancy progressed.

The protocol used for the library was the immunoSEQ multiplex PCR assay. TCRdb carries this immuneACCESS record with in-frame sequences only. Its versions omit some clonotypes, under half of them owing to an unresolved V gene in the studies checked, with the rest unexplained. The sample records 50,000 to 65,000 clones, approximately 94% of which are singletons. The ten largest clones add up to 3.2% of the sample. The sequence derives from a female donor with multiple sclerosis, enrolled in a pregnancy study. The chain links TRBV4-2 with TRBJ1-4; no D segment can be confidently identified. This material consisted of CD8+ T cells from peripheral blood mononuclear cells, taken in the second trimester of pregnancy. Here the CDR3 is given as CASSQDRFSLGELFF. The base sequence is TGTGCCAGCAGCCAAGACAGGTTTTCCCTGGGTGAACTGTTTTTT.